This T cell receptor beta chain was sequenced during a study of blood T cell repertoires in COVID-19. Study details: Samples representing acute and convalescent COVID-19 were sourced from the United States, Italy and Spain.

Trimming removed 4 bases from V and 0 bases from J; junction bases left unmatched: 3. The germline V gene has CDR1 KGHSH and CDR2 LQKENI. The CDR3 has 16 residues. The data were produced by immunoSEQ multiplex PCR, yet TCRdb's version contains in-frame clones alone and is incomplete. The sample has some 130,000 clones; about 85% are singletons. This sequence was found in a human donor in a cohort sampled during active COVID-19. Material: peripheral blood. The rearrangement uses TRBV18 and TRBJ2-3, with TRBD2 matching 11 bases. CDR3 amino acids: CASSQLAGESTDTQYF. The CDR3 region has the DNA TGTGCCAGCTCACAACTAGCGGGGGAAAGCACAGATACGCAGTATTTT.